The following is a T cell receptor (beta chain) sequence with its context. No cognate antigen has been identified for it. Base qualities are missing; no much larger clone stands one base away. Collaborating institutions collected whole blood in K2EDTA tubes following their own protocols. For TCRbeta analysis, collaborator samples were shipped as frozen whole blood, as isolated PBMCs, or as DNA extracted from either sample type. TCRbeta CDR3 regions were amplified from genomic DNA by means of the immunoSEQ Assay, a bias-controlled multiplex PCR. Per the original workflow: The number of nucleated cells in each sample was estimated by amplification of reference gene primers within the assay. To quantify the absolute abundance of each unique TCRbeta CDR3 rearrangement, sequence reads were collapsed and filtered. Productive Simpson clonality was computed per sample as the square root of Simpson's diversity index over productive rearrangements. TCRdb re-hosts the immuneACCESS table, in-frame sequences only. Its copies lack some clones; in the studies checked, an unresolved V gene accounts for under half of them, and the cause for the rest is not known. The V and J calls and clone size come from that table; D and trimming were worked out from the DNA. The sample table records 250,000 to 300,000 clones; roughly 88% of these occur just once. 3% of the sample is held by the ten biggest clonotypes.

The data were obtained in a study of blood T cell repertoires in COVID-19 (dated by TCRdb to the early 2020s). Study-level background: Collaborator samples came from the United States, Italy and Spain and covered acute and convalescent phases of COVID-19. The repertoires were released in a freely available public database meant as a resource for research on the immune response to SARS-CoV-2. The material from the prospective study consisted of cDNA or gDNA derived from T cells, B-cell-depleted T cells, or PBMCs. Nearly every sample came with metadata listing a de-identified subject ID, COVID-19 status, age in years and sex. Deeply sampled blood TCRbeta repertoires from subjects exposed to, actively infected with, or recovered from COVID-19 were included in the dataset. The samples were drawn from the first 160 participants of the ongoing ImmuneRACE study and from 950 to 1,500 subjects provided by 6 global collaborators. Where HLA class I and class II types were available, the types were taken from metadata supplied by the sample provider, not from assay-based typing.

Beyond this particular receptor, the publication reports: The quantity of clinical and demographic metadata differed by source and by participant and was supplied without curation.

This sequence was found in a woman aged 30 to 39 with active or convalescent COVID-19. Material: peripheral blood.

The CDR3 here reads CASSKKTGSQETQYF. DNA sequence: TGCGCCAGCAGCAAAAAGACAGGGTCCCAAGAGACCCAGTACTTC. The V gene is TRBV4-1 and the J gene is TRBJ2-5, with TRBD1 identical over 7 junction bases. From V the trimming removes 5 bases and from J it removes 1 base, while the gene matches leave 7 bases of the junction unaccounted for. Taken from the germline V gene, the CDR1 and CDR2 loops are MGHRA and YSYEKL. The cysteine opens and the phenylalanine closes a CDR3 of 15 amino acids. CDR3 DNA only is kept here, 45 bases in frame from base 1.